Each of the 2 T cell receptor beta chains below was sequenced from the same sample in a study of T-cell reconstitution after alpha-beta-depleted transplantation in children. Unique molecular identifiers were built into the TCRbeta library. TCRdb re-called the PCR reads with MiXCR, one entry per CDR3 protein. The sample lists some 550,000 distinct CDR3 sequences, about 21% seen once, with over 12% in the top ten. This specimen consisted of PBMCs, mostly from graft donor cells, obtained 360 days after TCRalphabeta/CD19-depleted stem cell transplant. These receptor sequences come from a boy under two years old who had a stem cell transplant for acute myeloid leukemia, so the T cells may come from the graft donor.

This clonotype occurred many times. The chain combines TRBV12-3 or TRBV12-4 with TRBJ2-4, with D perhaps matching TRBD2 (6 bases). V gave up 1 base and J gave up 8 bases, with 12 bases separating them. The CDR3 sequence is 14 residues long. The CDR3 sequence is CASSLGRGAHIQYF. CDR3 DNA sequence: TGTGCCAGCAGTTTAGGCCGCGGGGCGCACATTCAGTACTTC.

This clonotype was seen just once. The V call is TRBV5-1, the J call TRBJ2-7; D possibly corresponds to TRBD2 (5 bases). CDR1 and CDR2 from the germline V gene are SGHRS and YFSETQ. Trimming cost V 4 bases and J 1 base, with 18 bases left between them. This CDR3 has 16 residues. The CDR3 region is CASSLGWELGSYEQYF. CDR3 nucleotide sequence: TGCGCCAGCAGCCTTGGGTGGGAGCTTGGTTCCTACGAGCAGTACTTC.